This record concerns one T cell receptor beta chain sequence. What it binds is unknown. Per the germline V gene, CDR1 is SGHDT and CDR2 is YYEEEE. J was trimmed by 2 bases and V by 5 bases; bases with no gene match: 14. The CDR3 sequence is 17 residues long. Primers: 60 Vbeta forward and 13 Jbeta reverse. Assay: immunoSEQ multiplex PCR; the TCRdb copy retains only in-frame clones and omits some. The table includes some 150,000 clones, approximately 80% detected once. The data originate from a study of cytomegalovirus exposure and HLA in healthy donors. Study-wide results and caveats: The later analysis indicated that the majority of CMV-associated TCR beta chains appeared HLA-restricted.

The rearrangement uses TRBV5-6 and TRBJ1-2; 8 bases match TRBD1. The TCR originated in a woman between 18 and 30 years old in good health and CMV-seronegative. Sequenced input: PBMCs. The CDR3 region is CASSTTGGYRMNYGYTF. The CDR3 nucleotides are TGTGCCAGCAGTACCACAGGGGGGTACCGTATGAACTATGGCTACACCTTC.